This T cell receptor (beta chain) was documented in a study of control samples from healthy donors and cancer patients (dated by TCRdb to 2019 to 2021). The library was built by means of the immunoSEQ multiplex PCR assay. The clones in this table, taken by TCRdb from immuneACCESS, are in-frame only. Not every clone is retained; where verified, under half of the shortfall comes from an unresolved V gene, and the cause of the rest is unknown. This sample comprises 75,000 to 95,000 clones, roughly 90% of them detected only once. The ten largest clones take up around 6% of the sample. Details on this clone: It has no known antigen specificity. Nothing much larger sits one base from this clone, and base qualities are not available.

The CDR3 goes from the cysteine to the phenylalanine over 14 residues. Just CDR3 DNA is preserved here, 42 bases in frame from base 1. From V the trimming removes 5 bases and from J it removes 7 bases, while the gene matches leave 6 bases of the junction unaccounted for. The germline V gene yields MNHEY for CDR1 and SVGAGI for CDR2. The TCR was taken from a woman aged 45 to 65 in good health. Recombination joined TRBV6-5 with TRBJ1-2; a stretch of 11 junction bases matches TRBD1. Sequencing used blood. The base sequence is TGTGCCAGCAGTAAGGGACAGGGGGATGGTGGCTACACCTTC. It translates as CASSKGQGDGGYTF.